This TCR beta chain came from a study of a mutant IDH1 vaccine in newly diagnosed glioma. On the study more broadly: There were approximately 60% males and approximately 38% females among treated patients, whose mean age was approximately 44 years. Earlier therapy was either radiotherapy, temozolomide, or both, and most got both. General observations from the study: Top peripheral T cell clonotype shifts appeared unrelated to pseudoprogression. Vaccination induced immune responses in over 85% of patients.

Described time point: baseline, week 1 (first vaccination visit). Treatment noted: pre-vaccination baseline after standard-of-care therapy. V lost 0 bases, J lost 3 bases, and 21 bases lay in between. The CDR3 is made up of 19 amino acids. Germline assignment: CDR1 SGHVS and CDR2 FQNEAQ. Measured with immunoSEQ multiplex PCR; TCRdb has only the in-frame clones, and not every one. Among 55,000 to 70,000 clones listed, 86% were seen once. This clone is a singleton in its sample. The antigen is undetermined. The chain uses TRBV7-8 and TRBJ1-3, with no clear D. This TCR was recovered from a man aged 30 to 45 with glioma. The sequences come from PBMCs, collected from a glioma patient treated with radiotherapy, temozolomide or both. The CDR3 sequence is CASSLASDSGGLSGNTIYF. For the CDR3, the DNA is TGTGCCAGCAGCTTAGCCTCGGATAGTGGTGGGCTAAGTGGAAACACCATATATTTT.